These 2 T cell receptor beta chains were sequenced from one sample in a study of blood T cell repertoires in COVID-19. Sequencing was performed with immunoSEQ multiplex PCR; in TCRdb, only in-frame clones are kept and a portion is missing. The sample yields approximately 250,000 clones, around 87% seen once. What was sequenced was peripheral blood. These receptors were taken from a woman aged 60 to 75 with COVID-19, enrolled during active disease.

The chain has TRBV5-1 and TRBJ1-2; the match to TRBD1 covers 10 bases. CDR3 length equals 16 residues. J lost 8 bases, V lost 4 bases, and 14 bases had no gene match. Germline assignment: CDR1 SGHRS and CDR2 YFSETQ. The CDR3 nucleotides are TGCGCCAGCAGCACCTACCCGGGACAGGGGATTGGCGGCTACACCTTC. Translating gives CASSTYPGQGIGGYTF.

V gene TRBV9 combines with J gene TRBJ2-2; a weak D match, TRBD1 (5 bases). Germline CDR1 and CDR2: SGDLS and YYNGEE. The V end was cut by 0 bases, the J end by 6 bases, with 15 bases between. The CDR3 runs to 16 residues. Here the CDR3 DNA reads TGTGCCAGCAGCGTAGACCAGGGCAGTAGATCCGGGGAGCTGTTTTTT. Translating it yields CASSVDQGSRSGELFF.